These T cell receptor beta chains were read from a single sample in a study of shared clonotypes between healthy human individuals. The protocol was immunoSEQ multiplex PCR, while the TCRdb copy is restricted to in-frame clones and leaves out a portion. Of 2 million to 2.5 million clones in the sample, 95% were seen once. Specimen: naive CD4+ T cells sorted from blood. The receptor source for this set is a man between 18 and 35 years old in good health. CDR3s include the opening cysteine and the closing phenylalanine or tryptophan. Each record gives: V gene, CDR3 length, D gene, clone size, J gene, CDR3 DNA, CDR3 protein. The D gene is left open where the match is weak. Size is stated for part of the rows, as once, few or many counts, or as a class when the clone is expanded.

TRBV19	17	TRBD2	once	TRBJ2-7	TGTGCCAGTAGTATAGATGCGGATGCGGGAGGGCGGAACGAGCAGTACTTC	CASSIDADAGGRNEQYF
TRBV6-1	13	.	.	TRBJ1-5	TGTGCCAGCAGTGTGGGCCCGGATCAGCCCCAGCATTTT	CASSVGPDQPQHF
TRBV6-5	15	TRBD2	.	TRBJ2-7	TGTGCCACCGCCAACGGACTAGCGGGGACCTACGAGCAGTACTTC	CATANGLAGTYEQYF
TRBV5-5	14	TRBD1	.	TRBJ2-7	TGTGCCAGCAGCACCCGGGACAGTAACTACGAGCAGTACTTC	CASSTRDSNYEQYF
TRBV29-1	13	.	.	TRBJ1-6	TGCAGCGTTGAAATTCAGGCAGGGTCACCCCTCCACTTT	CSVEIQAGSPLHF
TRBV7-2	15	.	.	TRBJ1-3	TGTGCCAGCAGCTTACAGGCGCCCTCTGGAAACACCATATATTTT	CASSLQAPSGNTIYF
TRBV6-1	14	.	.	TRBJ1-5	TGTGCCAGCAGTGAAAAAATGGGGTATCGGCCCCAGCATTTT	CASSEKMGYRPQHF
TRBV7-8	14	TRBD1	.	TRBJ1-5	TGTGCCAGCAGCACACGGGACAGGGGGCGGCCCCAGCATTTT	CASSTRDRGRPQHF
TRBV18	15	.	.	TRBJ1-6	TGTGCCAGCTCACCACCCTCGGGGAACGGTTCACCCCTCCACTTT	CASSPPSGNGSPLHF
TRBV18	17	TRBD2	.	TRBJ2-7	TGTGCCAGCTCAACCTTCTGGGGACTAGCGGGAACCTACGAGCAGTACTTC	CASSTFWGLAGTYEQYF
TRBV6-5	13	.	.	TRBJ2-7	TGTGCCATCAGAGTGGGTCTATCCTACGAGCAGTACTTC	CAIRVGLSYEQYF
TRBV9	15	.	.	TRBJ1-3	TGTGCCAGCAGCGTACGGGGGGACTCTGGAAACACCATATATTTT	CASSVRGDSGNTIYF
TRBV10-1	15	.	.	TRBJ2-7	TGCGCCAGCAGCCCTTGGGCAGGGCGTCCCTACGAGCAGTACTTC	CASSPWAGRPYEQYF
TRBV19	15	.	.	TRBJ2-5	TGTGCCAGTAGTATTACGGGCGACAGAAAAGAGACCCAGTACTTC	CASSITGDRKETQYF
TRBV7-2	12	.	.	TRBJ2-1	TGTGCCAGCAGCTTAGCTGAGGTTGAGCAGTTCTTC	CASSLAEVEQFF
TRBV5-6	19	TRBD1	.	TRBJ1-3	TGTGCCAGCAGCTTCGGAGCTGGGACAGGCTCCGTCGGTGGAAACACCATATATTTT	CASSFGAGTGSVGGNTIYF
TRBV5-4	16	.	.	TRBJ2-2	TGTGCCAGCAGCTTGGCACAGGTGGGGGGCACCGGGGAGCTGTTTTTT	CASSLAQVGGTGELFF
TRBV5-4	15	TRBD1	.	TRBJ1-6	TGTGCCAGCACAACAGGGGCCTCCTATAATTCACCCCTCCACTTT	CASTTGASYNSPLHF
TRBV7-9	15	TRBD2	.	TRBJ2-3	TGTGCCAGCAGCCTGACTAGCGGGGGAACAGATACGCAGTATTTT	CASSLTSGGTDTQYF
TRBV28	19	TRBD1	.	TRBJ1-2	TGTGCCAGCAGGCTAATAAGCGCCCCCGGACAGGCTGGGGACTATGGCTACACCTTC	CASRLISAPGQAGDYGYTF
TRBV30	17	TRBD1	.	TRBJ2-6	TGTGCCTGGAGTAGGACAGGGGGATTCTCTGGGGCCAACGTCCTGACTTTC	CAWSRTGGFSGANVLTF
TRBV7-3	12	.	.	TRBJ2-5	TGTGCCAGCAGCTTAAAGGGGGAGACCCAGTACTTC	CASSLKGETQYF
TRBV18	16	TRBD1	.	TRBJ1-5	TGTGCCAGCTCACCCCCGGGACAGGGAGGCAATCAGCCCCAGCATTTT	CASSPPGQGGNQPQHF
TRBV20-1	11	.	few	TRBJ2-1	TGCAGTGCCCTACTTGGCAATGAGCAGTTCTTC	CSALLGNEQFF
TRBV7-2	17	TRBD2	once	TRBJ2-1	TGTGCCAGCAGCTCGGGACTAGCGGGGGGGTTTGGAAATGAGCAGTTCTTC	CASSSGLAGGFGNEQFF
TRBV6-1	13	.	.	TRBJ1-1	TGTGCCAGCATTCGCAGGGAGGTCACTGAAGCTTTCTTT	CASIRREVTEAFF
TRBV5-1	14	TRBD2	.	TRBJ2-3	TGCGCCAGCAGCTTGGATGCTAGCGGAGATACGCAGTATTTT	CASSLDASGDTQYF
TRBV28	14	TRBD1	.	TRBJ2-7	TGTGCCAGCAGTTTCACAGGGGTCAGCTACGAGCAGTACTTC	CASSFTGVSYEQYF
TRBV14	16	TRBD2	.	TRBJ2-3	TGTGCCAGCAGCCAAGGGGGGACTAGCGGCACAGATACGCAGTATTTT	CASSQGGTSGTDTQYF
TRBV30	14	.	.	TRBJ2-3	TGTGCCTGGAGTGTATTTGCCGTCACAGATACGCAGTATTTT	CAWSVFAVTDTQYF
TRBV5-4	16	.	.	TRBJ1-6	TGTGCCAGCAGCTTAGGATGGGGCTCCTATAATTCACCCCTCCACTTT	CASSLGWGSYNSPLHF
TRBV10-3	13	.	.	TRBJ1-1	TGTGCCATCAAGGGGAGAACGAACACTGAAGCTTTCTTT	CAIKGRTNTEAFF
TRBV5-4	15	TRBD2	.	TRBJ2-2	TGTGCCAGCAGCGCCGGAGGACTAGCGGGAGTTGAGCTGTTTTTT	CASSAGGLAGVELFF
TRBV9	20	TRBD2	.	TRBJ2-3	TGTGCCAGCAGCGTAGAGGGACTAGCGGGGGGGCGGCCAAGAGAAAATACGCAGTATTTT	CASSVEGLAGGRPRENTQYF
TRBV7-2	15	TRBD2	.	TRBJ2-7	TGTGCCAGCAGCTCGTCAGCGGGGGGACCATACGAGCAGTACTTC	CASSSSAGGPYEQYF
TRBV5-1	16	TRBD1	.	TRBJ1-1	TGCGCCAGCAGCTTTTATGGGACAGCGCAGAACACTGAAGCTTTCTTT	CASSFYGTAQNTEAFF
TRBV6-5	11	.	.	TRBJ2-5	TGTGCCAGCAGTCAGGGGAAGACCCAGTACTTC	CASSQGKTQYF
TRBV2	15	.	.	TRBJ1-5	TGTGCCAGCAGAGCCCTCGACCTGGCGGGTCAGCCCCAGCATTTT	CASRALDLAGQPQHF
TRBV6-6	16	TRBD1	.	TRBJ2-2	TGTGCCAGCAGTTACTCAGGGGGCGCCGGGTCCGGGGAGCTGTTTTTT	CASSYSGGAGSGELFF
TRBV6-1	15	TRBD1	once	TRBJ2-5	TGTGCCAGCAGTACCTACAGGGGGTACCAAGAGACCCAGTACTTC	CASSTYRGYQETQYF
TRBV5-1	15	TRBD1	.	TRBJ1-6	TGCGCCAGCAGCACGGGGACAGGGGGGAATTCACCCCTCCACTTT	CASSTGTGGNSPLHF
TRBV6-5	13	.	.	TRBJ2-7	TGTGCCAGCAGTCCCCCGGGTCTCTACGAGCAGTACTTC	CASSPPGLYEQYF
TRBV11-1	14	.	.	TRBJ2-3	TGTGCCAGCAGCTTACAAGGGGTGGGGGATACGCAGTATTTT	CASSLQGVGDTQYF
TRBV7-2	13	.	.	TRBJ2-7	TGTGCCAGCAGCTTAGCTGTCTGGAGCGAGCAGTACTTC	CASSLAVWSEQYF
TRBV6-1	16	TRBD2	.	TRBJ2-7	TGTGCCAGCAGTGAAGAAATCGCGGGAGGTATCTACGAGCAGTACTTC	CASSEEIAGGIYEQYF
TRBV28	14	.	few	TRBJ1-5	TGTGCCAGTCAGGTTATTTATAGCAATCAGCCCCAGCATTTT	CASQVIYSNQPQHF
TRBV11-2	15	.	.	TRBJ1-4	TGTGCCAGCAGCTTAGATGGGCTGCCGAATGAAAAACTGTTTTTT	CASSLDGLPNEKLFF
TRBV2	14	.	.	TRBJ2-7	TGTGCCAGCAGTGAAATGGGTTATCCGGTCGAGCAGTACTTC	CASSEMGYPVEQYF
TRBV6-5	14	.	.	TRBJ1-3	TGTGCCAGCCAGGCAGCCAACTCTGGAAACACCATATATTTT	CASQAANSGNTIYF
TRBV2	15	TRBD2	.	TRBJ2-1	TGTGCCAGCAGCCCGGGACTAGCGGGAGGGAATGAGCAGTTCTTC	CASSPGLAGGNEQFF
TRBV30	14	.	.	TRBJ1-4	TGTGCCTGGGGTTCTCAAACAACTAATGAAAAACTGTTTTTT	CAWGSQTTNEKLFF
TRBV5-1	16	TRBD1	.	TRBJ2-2	TGCGCCAGCAGCTTGGTCGGGACAGGGAACACCGGGGAGCTGTTTTTT	CASSLVGTGNTGELFF